Listed here is a single T cell receptor (beta chain). Its matching antigen is unknown. PCR employed 60 Vbeta and 13 Jbeta primers. Repertoires were generated with immunoSEQ multiplex PCR, while TCRdb's copy carries only in-frame clones and drops some. The repertoire includes approximately 240,000 clones, about 89% of them detected once, and about 1% sits in the top ten. The data were obtained in a study of cytomegalovirus exposure and HLA in healthy donors. The wider study: Genotyping showed roughly 76% of roughly 400 donors falling in the Caucasian-associated ancestry cluster.

V was pared by 5 bases and J by 1 base, with 4 bases of the junction left unmatched. The CDR3 runs to 15 residues. In germline, CDR1 is SGHVS, CDR2 FNYEAQ. Findings and limits, study-wide: An observed cluster of highly shared sequence variants was recorded as a likely sequencing artifact. In a later analysis, at a false discovery rate of 0.05, 15,000 to 20,000 TCR beta sequences matched HLA alleles. Reportedly, cytomegalovirus status was diagnosed with high sensitivity and specificity.

The TCR sequence derives from a woman aged 18-35 years in good health and CMV-seronegative. The gene calls are TRBV7-6 and TRBJ1-4; 7 nucleotides align to TRBD1. The sequenced sample was PBMCs. CDR3 sequence reads: CASSERTGTNEKLFF. The CDR3 DNA follows: TGTGCCAGCAGCGAACGGACAGGAACTAATGAAAAACTGTTTTTT.